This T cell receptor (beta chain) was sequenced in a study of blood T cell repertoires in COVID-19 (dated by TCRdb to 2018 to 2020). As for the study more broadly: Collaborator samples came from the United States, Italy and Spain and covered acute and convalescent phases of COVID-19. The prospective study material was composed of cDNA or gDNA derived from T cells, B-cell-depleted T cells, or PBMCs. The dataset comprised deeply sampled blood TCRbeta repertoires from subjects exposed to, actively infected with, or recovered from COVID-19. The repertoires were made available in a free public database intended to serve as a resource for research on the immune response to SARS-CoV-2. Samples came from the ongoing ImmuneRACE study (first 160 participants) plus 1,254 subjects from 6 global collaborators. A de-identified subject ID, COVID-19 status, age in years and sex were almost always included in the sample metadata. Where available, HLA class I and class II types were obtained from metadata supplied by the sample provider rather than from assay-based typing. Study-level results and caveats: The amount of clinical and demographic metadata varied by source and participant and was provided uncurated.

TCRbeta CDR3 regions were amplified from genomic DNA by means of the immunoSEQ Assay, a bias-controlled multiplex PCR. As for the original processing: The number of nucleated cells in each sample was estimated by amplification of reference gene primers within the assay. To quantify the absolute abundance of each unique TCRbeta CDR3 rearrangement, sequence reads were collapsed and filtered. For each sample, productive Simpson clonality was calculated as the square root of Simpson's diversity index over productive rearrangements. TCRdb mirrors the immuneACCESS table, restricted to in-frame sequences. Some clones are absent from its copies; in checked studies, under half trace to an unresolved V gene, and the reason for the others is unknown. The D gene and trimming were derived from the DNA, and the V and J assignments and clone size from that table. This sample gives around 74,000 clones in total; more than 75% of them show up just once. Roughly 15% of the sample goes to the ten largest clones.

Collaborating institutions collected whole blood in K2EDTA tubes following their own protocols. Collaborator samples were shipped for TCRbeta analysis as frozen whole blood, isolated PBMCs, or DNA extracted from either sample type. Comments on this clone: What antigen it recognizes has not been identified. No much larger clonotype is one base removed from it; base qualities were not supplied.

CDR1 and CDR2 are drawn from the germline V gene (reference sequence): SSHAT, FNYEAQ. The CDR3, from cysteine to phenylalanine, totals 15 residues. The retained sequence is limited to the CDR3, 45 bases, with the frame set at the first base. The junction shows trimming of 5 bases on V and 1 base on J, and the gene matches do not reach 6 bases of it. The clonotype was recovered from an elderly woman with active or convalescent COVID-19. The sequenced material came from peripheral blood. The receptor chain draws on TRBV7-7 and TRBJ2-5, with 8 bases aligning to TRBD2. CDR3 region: CASSPRGGSQETQYF. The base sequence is TGTGCCAGCAGCCCCCGGGGGGGATCCCAAGAGACCCAGTACTTC.